This record covers a single T cell receptor (beta chain). The data were obtained in a study of blood T cell repertoires in COVID-19. In the study overall: The study drew acute and convalescent COVID-19 samples from the United States, Italy and Spain. Sources were T cells, B-cell-depleted T cells, or PBMCs; the material itself was cDNA or gDNA.

In the original workflow: Reference gene primer amplification gave estimated nucleated cell counts. The method was immunoSEQ multiplex PCR; TCRdb's version includes in-frame clones alone and lacks a portion of them. That table is the source of V, J and clone size, and D and trimming were worked out from the DNA. The table records 120,000 to 150,000 clones, around 80% of them present only once. Sequencing was performed on peripheral blood. This clonotype was obtained from a man between 60 and 75 years old with acute or convalescent COVID-19.

CDR3 amino acids: CASSQVGQGGYGYTF. The CDR3 DNA follows: TGCGCCAGCAGCCAAGTGGGGCAGGGGGGCTATGGCTACACCTTC. This rearrangement joins TRBV4-3 to TRBJ1-2; 7 nucleotides match TRBD1. Germline V CDR1 and CDR2: LGHNA, YSLEER. This CDR3 comprises 15 residues. Trimming at V came to 1 base and at J to 4 bases, leaving 6 bases not matched to a gene.